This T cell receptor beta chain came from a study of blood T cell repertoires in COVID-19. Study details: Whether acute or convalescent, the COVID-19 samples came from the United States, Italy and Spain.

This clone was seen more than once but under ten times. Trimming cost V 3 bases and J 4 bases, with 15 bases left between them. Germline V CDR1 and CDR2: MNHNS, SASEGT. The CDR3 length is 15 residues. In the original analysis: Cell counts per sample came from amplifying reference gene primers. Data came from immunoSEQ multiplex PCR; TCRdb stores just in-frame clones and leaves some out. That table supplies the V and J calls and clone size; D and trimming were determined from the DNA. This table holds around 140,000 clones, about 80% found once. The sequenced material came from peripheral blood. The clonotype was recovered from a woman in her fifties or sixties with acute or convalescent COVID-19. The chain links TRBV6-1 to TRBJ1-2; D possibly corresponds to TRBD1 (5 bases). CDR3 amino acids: CASSEKRRGIYGYTF. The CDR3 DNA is TGTGCCAGCAGTGAGAAGAGAAGGGGCATCTATGGCTACACCTTC.